The 24 T cell receptor beta chains in this list originate from one sample, sequenced in a study of shared T cell receptors in the human thymus. TCRdb keeps only in-frame clones here, not all; method: immunoSEQ multiplex PCR. In the table there are roughly 500,000 clones, around three quarters of which are singletons. The same specimen was also included in a second study, on human thymus T cells.

Sequences were obtained from thymocytes. The receptors derive from a boy under two years old with a congenital heart defect.

The chain is built from TRBV4-3 and TRBJ2-1, with 10 bases aligning to TRBD2. There are 19 residues in the CDR3. The germline gives CDR1 LGHNA, CDR2 YSLEER. The V segment lost 0 bases and the J segment 2 bases; nucleotides outside the gene matches: 10. The CDR3 loop reads CASSQDRSSGRTTYNEQFF. CDR3 DNA sequence: TGCGCCAGCAGCCAAGACCGCTCTAGCGGGAGAACTACCTACAATGAGCAGTTCTTC.

The V call is TRBV29-1, the J call TRBJ2-1; TRBD1 is a possible D gene (5 bases). The germline CDR1 and CDR2 sequences are SQVTM and ANQGSEA. The CDR3 loop spans 11 amino acids. V was pared by 6 bases and J by 6 bases, with 9 bases between. CDR3 residues: CSVAQGNEQFF. The CDR3 DNA sequence: TGCAGCGTCGCGCAGGGCAATGAGCAGTTCTTC.

In DNA form, the CDR3 reads TGTGCCAGCAGCCCCTGGACTGGAAGCCTGAACACTGAAGCTTTCTTT. It translates to CASSPWTGSLNTEAFF. The rearrangement joins TRBV7-9 to TRBJ1-1; D unclear. CDR1 is SEHNR and CDR2 is FQNEAQ in the germline V gene (reference sequence). This CDR3 is 16 amino acids long. V was cut by 5 bases and J by 0 bases, with 16 bases left in between.

The gene calls are TRBV6-4 and TRBJ1-5; a weak D match, TRBD1 (5 bases). The germline V gene encodes CDR1 MRHNA and CDR2 SNTAGT. Trimming left V 6 bases short and J 2 bases short, with 20 bases between. The CDR3 sequence is 17 residues long. CDR3 nucleotide sequence: TGTGCCAGCAGGGGGCGCATGGTTCGGCGATGCAATCAGCCCCAGCATTTT. Residues: CASRGRMVRRCNQPQHF.

The chain uses TRBV12-5 and TRBJ2-7; TRBD2 matches at 9 bases. Trimming at V came to 6 bases and at J to 0 bases, leaving 6 bases not matched to a gene. Germline V CDR1 and CDR2: LGHNT, FRNRAP. The CDR3 has 15 amino acids. In DNA form, the CDR3 reads TGTGCTAGTGGCCGACTAGCGGCAGGCTCCTACGAGCAGTACTTC. Its protein product is CASGRLAAGSYEQYF.

This clone turned up a few times. The chain has TRBV4-2 and TRBJ1-1; no definite D call. This CDR3 spans 16 amino acids. CDR1 and CDR2 (germline): LGHNA, YNFKEQ. Trimming cost V 0 bases and J 3 bases, with 14 bases left between them. The CDR3 sequence is CASSQDAVRADTEAFF. The CDR3 DNA reads as TGTGCCAGCAGCCAAGACGCGGTTCGTGCGGACACTGAAGCTTTCTTT.

In its sample, this clone was seen a few times. The chain combines TRBV7-8 with TRBJ2-1; 7 positions agree with TRBD1. Germline V CDR1 and CDR2: SGHVS, FQNEAQ. V lost 5 bases and J lost 5; bases outside the gene matches: 6. The CDR3 spans 14 residues. This CDR3 reads CASSVGGSDNEQFF. The CDR3, as DNA: TGTGCCAGCAGCGTAGGGGGCTCGGACAATGAGCAGTTCTTC.

The chain uses TRBV7-9 and TRBJ2-7; D gene ambiguous. This CDR3 region has 14 residues. From germline, CDR1 is SEHNR and CDR2 FQNEAQ (reference sequence). Trimming took off 3 bases at V and 3 bases at J, with 12 bases between the two ends. This CDR3 is CASSFQPNYYEQYF. The CDR3 nucleotides are TGTGCCAGCAGCTTCCAACCTAACTACTACGAGCAGTACTTC. Together with reference TRBV7-9 and TRBJ2-7, the CDR3 gives the full variable domain: DTGVSQNPRHKITKRGQNVTFRCDPISEHNRLYWYRQTLGQGPEFLTYFQNEAQLEKSRLLSDRFSAERPKGSFSTLEIQRTEQGDSAMYLCASSFQPNYYEQYFGPGTRLTVT.

This chain links TRBV5-4 with TRBJ2-2, with TRBD2 identical over 7 bases. Germline CDR1 is SGHNT and CDR2 is YYREEE (reference sequence). With V trimmed by 0 bases and J by 4 bases, 12 bases remained unmatched. The CDR3 consists of 18 residues. The CDR3 DNA follows: TGTGCCAGCAGCTTGGGGACGGGGAGGGTCACCCCCACCGGGGAGCTGTTTTTT. Encoded protein: CASSLGTGRVTPTGELFF.

The chain recombines TRBV4-2 with TRBJ2-3, with 7 nucleotides matching TRBD2. The CDR3 runs to 16 residues. Per germline, CDR1 LGHNA and CDR2 YNFKEQ. With V trimmed by 1 base and J by 3 bases, 7 bases remained unmatched. The CDR3 region has the DNA TGTGCCAGCAGCCAAGGCGGTGGCGGGAGTACAGATACGCAGTATTTT. Translating gives CASSQGGGGSTDTQYF.

The V call is TRBV11-1, the J call TRBJ2-1; possibly TRBD2 for D (5 bases). With 1 base removed from V and 4 bases from J, the gap between germline ends came to 17 bases. This CDR3 region has 17 residues. Germline V CDR1 and CDR2: SGHAT, FQDESV (reference sequence). CDR3 in amino acids: CASSLDLRAVGYNEQFF. In DNA form, the CDR3 reads TGTGCCAGCAGCTTAGACTTGCGGGCCGTAGGTTACAATGAGCAGTTCTTC.

This clone was seen a handful of times. The chain links TRBV9 to TRBJ2-2, with 7 positions matching TRBD1. Trimming at V came to 2 bases and at J to 3 bases, leaving 7 bases not matched to a gene. In germline, CDR1 is SGDLS, CDR2 YYNGEE. The CDR3 length is 16 residues. CDR3 sequence: CASSVERDRYTGELFF. CDR3 in DNA: TGTGCCAGCAGCGTCGAACGGGACAGATACACCGGGGAGCTGTTTTTT.

On this clone itself: The sample carries other DNA sequences with the same CDR3. V is TRBV7-9 and J is TRBJ2-1, with 8 bases fitting TRBD1. CDR3 length: 14 residues. Germline assignment: CDR1 SEHNR and CDR2 FQNEAQ (reference sequence). V trimming: 6 bases; J trimming: 3 bases; junction bases outside the gene matches: 4. CDR3: CASSRDRGYNEQFF. CDR3 coding DNA: TGTGCCAGCAGTCGTGACAGGGGCTACAATGAGCAGTTCTTC.

In DNA form, the CDR3 reads TGTGCCAGTAGTACCCCCAGAGATACGCAGTATTTT. Translated, it gives CASSTPRDTQYF. V gene TRBV19 combines with J gene TRBJ2-3, with D unclear. The CDR3 is made up of 12 amino acids. V lost 4 bases and J 5 bases, leaving 7 bases between the germline ends. Germline V gives CDR1 LNHDA, CDR2 SQIVND (reference sequence).

V is TRBV28 and J is TRBJ2-5; tentatively, D is TRBD2 (6 bases). The CDR3 loop spans 16 amino acids. Germline V gene sequence: CDR1 MDHEN, CDR2 SYDVKM. Trimming shortened V by 2 bases and J by 0 bases, and 13 bases separated the two germline ends. The CDR3 region has the DNA TGTGCCAGCAGTTTAACCGCGGGACGTTACCAAGAGACCCAGTACTTC. The encoded protein is CASSLTAGRYQETQYF. Complete variable domain (other parts from reference TRBV28 and TRBJ2-5): DVKVTQSSRYLVKRTGEKVFLECVQDMDHENMFWYRQDPGLGLRLIYFSYDVKMKEKGDIPEGYSVSREKKERFSLILESASTNQTSMYLCASSLTAGRYQETQYFGPGTRLLVL.

The chain carries TRBV27 and TRBJ1-1; 7 bases are a match to TRBD1. J gave up 3 bases and V 6 bases, and 28 bases lay outside the gene matches. The CDR3 consists of 21 residues. Germline V gene sequence: CDR1 MNHEY, CDR2 SMNVEV (reference sequence). The CDR3 region has the DNA TGTGCCAGCAGAAAGGGGGCAGCGAGACTCTCAAAACCCCCCTTGGACACTGAAGCTTTCTTT. This translates into CASRKGAARLSKPPLDTEAFF.

This clone was counted only a few times. The CDR3 region has the DNA TGTGCCAGCAGCCAAACCGGGACTAGCGGGAAAAACATTCAGTACTTC. Amino acid sequence: CASSQTGTSGKNIQYF. This rearrangement joins TRBV4-2 to TRBJ2-4; 12 bases align to TRBD2. The CDR3 is 16 residues long. CDR1 LGHNA and CDR2 YNFKEQ come from the germline V gene. V trimming: 2 bases; J trimming: 4 bases; junction bases outside the gene matches: 3.

The J gene is TRBJ2-5, the V gene TRBV25-1; weak D call: TRBD2 (5 bases). Germline CDR1 and CDR2: MGHDK and SYGVNS. CDR3 length: 16 residues. V gave up 5 bases and J gave up 6 bases, with 22 bases separating them. The CDR3 sequence: CASSPPGCGGEKTQYF. In DNA form, the CDR3 reads TGTGCCAGCAGTCCTCCAGGTTGTGGAGGCGAGAAGACCCAGTACTTC.

The chain joins TRBV13 to TRBJ2-7, with 15 bases lining up with TRBD2. This CDR3 region has 16 residues. Trimming at V came to 7 bases and at J to 4 bases, leaving 8 bases not matched to a gene. The germline V gene encodes CDR1 PRHDT and CDR2 FYEKMQ (reference sequence). DNA of the CDR3: TGTGCCAGCACCTTGGGACTAGCGGGAGGAAGATACGAGCAGTACTTC. It encodes CASTLGLAGGRYEQYF.

The V call is TRBV7-9, the J call TRBJ2-2, with 7 bases fitting TRBD1. From germline, CDR1 is SEHNR and CDR2 FQNEAQ (reference sequence). J lost 4 bases, V lost 4 bases, and 6 bases had no gene match. CDR3 length equals 15 residues. CDR3 sequence: CASSSPRGSTGELFF. The CDR3, as DNA: TGTGCCAGCAGCTCACCCAGGGGGAGCACCGGGGAGCTGTTTTTT.

The V gene is TRBV12-5, the J gene TRBJ1-1, with D tentatively TRBD1 (6 bases). The CDR3 runs 13 residues. V was clipped by 7 bases and J by 5 bases, with 14 bases between them. CDR1 LGHNT and CDR2 FRNRAP come from the germline V gene. The CDR3: CASVGGGQTEAFF. The DNA of the CDR3 is TGTGCTAGTGTCGGGGGGGGGCAAACTGAAGCTTTCTTT.

The chain has TRBV27 and TRBJ2-2; 11 bases map to TRBD2. The CDR3 extends over 16 amino acids. With 8 bases clipped from V and 2 bases from J, the junction kept 7 bases outside the gene matches. The germline CDR1 and CDR2 sequences are MNHEY and SMNVEV (reference sequence). The CDR3 DNA sequence: TGTGCCAGCGGTAGACTAGCGGGGATAAACACCGGGGAGCTGTTTTTT. Protein: CASGRLAGINTGELFF.

The rearrangement joins TRBV11-2 to TRBJ2-7; maybe TRBD2 (6 bases). Trimming pared 5 bases from V and 5 bases from J, leaving 7 bases between. Germline V lookup: CDR1 SGHAT, CDR2 FQNNGV. The CDR3 has 11 residues. In DNA form, the CDR3 reads TGTGCCAGCAGCCCGGGGGACGAGCAGTACTTC. Its translation: CASSPGDEQYF.

This clone was counted once. The chain links TRBV14 to TRBJ2-7, with 8 bases identical to TRBD2. The CDR3 covers 17 residues. After removal of 0 bases from V and 6 bases from J, the junction contained 13 bases not matched to a gene. Germline-derived CDR1 and CDR2 are SGHDN and FVKESK. The CDR3 nucleotides are TGTGCCAGCAGCCAAGATCAGCGAAGCGGGAGTCTCATCGAGCAGTACTTC. Translating gives CASSQDQRSGSLIEQYF.